A single T cell receptor beta chain is shown here with its context. The data are from a study of PD-1 blockade in classical Hodgkin lymphoma. Profiling relied on immunoSEQ multiplex PCR, and the TCRdb table lists in-frame clones only, not all of them. The sample includes about 8,200 clones, about 86% of them seen just once. Trimming stripped 5 bases from V and 2 bases from J, with 13 bases between. The CDR3 extends over 14 amino acids. Germline V CDR1 and CDR2: MDHEN, SYDVKM. No patient escaped relapse after autologous stem cell transplantation, and brentuximab vedotin exposure varied. CD8+ T cell isolation from thawed PBMCs was performed by magnetic negative selection. Progressive disease, partial response or complete response was each patient's best response.

The sample was CD8+ T cells from blood, taken at baseline. The rearrangement joins TRBV28 to TRBJ2-7, with D perhaps matching TRBD1 (6 bases). The source is a human donor with classical Hodgkin lymphoma. The CDR3 sequence: CASSQQGWTYEQYF. The CDR3, as DNA: TGTGCCAGCAGTCAACAGGGTTGGACCTACGAGCAGTACTTC. Supplemented by reference TRBV28 and TRBJ2-7, the full variable domain reads DVKVTQSSRYLVKRTGEKVFLECVQDMDHENMFWYRQDPGLGLRLIYFSYDVKMKEKGDIPEGYSVSREKKERFSLILESASTNQTSMYLCASSQQGWTYEQYFGPGTRLTVT.